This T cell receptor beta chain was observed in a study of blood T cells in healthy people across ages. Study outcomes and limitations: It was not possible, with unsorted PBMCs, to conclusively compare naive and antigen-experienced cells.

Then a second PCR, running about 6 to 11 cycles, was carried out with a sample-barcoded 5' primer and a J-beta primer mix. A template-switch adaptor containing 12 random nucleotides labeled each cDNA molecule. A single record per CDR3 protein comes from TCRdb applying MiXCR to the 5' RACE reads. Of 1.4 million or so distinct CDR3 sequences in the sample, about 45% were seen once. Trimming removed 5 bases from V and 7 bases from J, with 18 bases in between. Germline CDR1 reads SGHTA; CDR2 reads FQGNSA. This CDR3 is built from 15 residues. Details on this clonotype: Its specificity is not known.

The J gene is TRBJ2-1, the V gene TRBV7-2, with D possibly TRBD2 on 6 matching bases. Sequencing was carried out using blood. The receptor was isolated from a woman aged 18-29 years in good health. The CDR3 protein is CASSMMTRAPNEQFF. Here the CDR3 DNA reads TGTGCCAGCAGCATGATGACTAGGGCGCCAAATGAGCAGTTCTTC.